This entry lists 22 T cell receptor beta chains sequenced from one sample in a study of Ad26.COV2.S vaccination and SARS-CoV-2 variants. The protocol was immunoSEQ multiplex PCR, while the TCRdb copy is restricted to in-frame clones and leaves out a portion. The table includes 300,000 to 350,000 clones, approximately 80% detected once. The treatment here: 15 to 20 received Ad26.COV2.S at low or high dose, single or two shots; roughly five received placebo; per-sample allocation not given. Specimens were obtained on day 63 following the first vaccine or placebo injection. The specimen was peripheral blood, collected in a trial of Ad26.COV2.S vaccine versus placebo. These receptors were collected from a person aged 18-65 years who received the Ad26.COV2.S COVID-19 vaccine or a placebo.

The CDR3 bases are TGTGCCAGCAGCCCCGATCGGGGAAATGGAAACACCATATATTTT. This gives the protein CASSPDRGNGNTIYF. The chain uses TRBV7-9 and TRBJ1-3; D call uncertain. V dropped 5 bases and J dropped 3 bases, with 14 bases sitting between them. This CDR3 comprises 15 residues. Germline V gives CDR1 SEHNR, CDR2 FQNEAQ (reference sequence).

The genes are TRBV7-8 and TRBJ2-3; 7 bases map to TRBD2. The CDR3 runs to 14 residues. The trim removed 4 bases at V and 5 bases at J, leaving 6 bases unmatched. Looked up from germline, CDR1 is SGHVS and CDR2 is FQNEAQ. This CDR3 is CASSSSGEGDTQYF. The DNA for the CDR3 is TGTGCCAGCAGCTCAAGCGGGGAGGGAGATACGCAGTATTTT.

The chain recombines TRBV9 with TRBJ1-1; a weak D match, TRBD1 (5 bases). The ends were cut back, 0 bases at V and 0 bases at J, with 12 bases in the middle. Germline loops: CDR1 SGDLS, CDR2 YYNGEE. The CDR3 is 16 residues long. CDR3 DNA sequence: TGTGCCAGCAGCGTAGCAACCGGGACCTTGAACACTGAAGCTTTCTTT. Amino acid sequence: CASSVATGTLNTEAFF. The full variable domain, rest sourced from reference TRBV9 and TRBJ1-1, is DSGVTQTPKHLITATGQRVTLRCSPRSGDLSVYWYQQSLDQGLQFLIQYYNGEERAKGNILERFSAQQFPDLHSELNLSSLELGDSALYFCASSVATGTLNTEAFFGQGTRLTVV.

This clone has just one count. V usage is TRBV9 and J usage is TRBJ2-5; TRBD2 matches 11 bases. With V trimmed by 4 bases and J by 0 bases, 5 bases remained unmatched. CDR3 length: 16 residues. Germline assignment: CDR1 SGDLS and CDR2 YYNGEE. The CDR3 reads CASSPRLAGNQETQYF. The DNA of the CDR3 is TGTGCCAGCAGCCCACGACTAGCGGGGAACCAAGAGACCCAGTACTTC.

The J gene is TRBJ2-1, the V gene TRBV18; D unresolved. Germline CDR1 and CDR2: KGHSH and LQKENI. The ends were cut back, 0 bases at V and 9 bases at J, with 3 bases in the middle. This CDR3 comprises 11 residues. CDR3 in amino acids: CASSPPGEQFF. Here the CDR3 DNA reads TGTGCCAGCTCACCACCCGGTGAGCAGTTCTTC. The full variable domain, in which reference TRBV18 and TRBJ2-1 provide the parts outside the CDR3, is NAGVMQNPRHLVRRRGQEARLRCSPMKGHSHVYWYRQLPEEGLKFMVYLQKENIIDESGMPKERFSAEFPKEGPSILRIQQVVRGDSAAYFCASSPPGEQFFGPGTRLTVL.

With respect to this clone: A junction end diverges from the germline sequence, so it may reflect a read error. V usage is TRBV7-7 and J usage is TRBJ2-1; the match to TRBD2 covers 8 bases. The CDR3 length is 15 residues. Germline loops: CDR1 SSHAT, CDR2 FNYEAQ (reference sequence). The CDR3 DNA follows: TGTGCTAGCAGCTTAGGAGCGGGGGAAACTCTTGAGCAGTTCTTC. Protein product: CASSLGAGETLEQFF.

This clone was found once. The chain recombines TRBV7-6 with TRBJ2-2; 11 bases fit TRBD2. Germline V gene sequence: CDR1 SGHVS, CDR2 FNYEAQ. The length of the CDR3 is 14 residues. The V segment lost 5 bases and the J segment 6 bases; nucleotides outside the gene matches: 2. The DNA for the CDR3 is TGTGCCAGCAGCCTTAGCGGGGGGGCCGGGGAGCTGTTTTTT. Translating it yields CASSLSGGAGELFF.

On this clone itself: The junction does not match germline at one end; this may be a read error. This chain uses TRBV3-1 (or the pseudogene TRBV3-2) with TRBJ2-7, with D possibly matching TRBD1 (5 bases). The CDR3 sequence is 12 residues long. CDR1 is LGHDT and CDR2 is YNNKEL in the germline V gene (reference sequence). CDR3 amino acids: CASSQDRRRVSF. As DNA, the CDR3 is TGTGCCAGCAGCCAAGATCGTCGCAGGGTAAGCTTC.

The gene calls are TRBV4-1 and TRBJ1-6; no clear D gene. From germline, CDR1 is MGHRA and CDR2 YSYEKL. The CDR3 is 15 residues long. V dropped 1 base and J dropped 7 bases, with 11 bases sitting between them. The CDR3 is CASSQGRLGNSPLHF. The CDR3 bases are TGCGCCAGCAGCCAAGGCCGCTTGGGGAATTCACCCCTCCACTTT.

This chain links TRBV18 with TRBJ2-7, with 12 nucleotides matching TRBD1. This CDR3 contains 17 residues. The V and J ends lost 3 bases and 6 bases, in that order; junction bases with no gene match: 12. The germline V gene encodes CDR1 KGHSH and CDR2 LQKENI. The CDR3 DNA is TGTGCCAGCTCACCTTTCGATGCCGGGACAGGGGGCGGCGAGCAGTACTTC. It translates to CASSPFDAGTGGGEQYF. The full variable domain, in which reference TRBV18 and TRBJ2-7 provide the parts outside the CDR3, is NAGVMQNPRHLVRRRGQEARLRCSPMKGHSHVYWYRQLPEEGLKFMVYLQKENIIDESGMPKERFSAEFPKEGPSILRIQQVVRGDSAAYFCASSPFDAGTGGGEQYFGPGTRLTVT.

DNA for the CDR3: TGTGCCAGCCCCGGCGCAGGCACGATCAAGCCCCAGCATTTT. Protein product: CASPGAGTIKPQHF. V is TRBV21-1 and J is TRBJ1-5; no check of the table's D call, TRBD1, against the DNA was made. TRBV21-1 is noted as a pseudogene. The CDR3 spans 14 residues.

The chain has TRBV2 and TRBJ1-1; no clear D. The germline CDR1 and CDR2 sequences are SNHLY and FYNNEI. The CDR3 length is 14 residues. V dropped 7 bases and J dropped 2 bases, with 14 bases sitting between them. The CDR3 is CASKTPSLNTEAFF. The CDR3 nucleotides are TGTGCCAGCAAAACCCCTTCCTTAAACACTGAAGCTTTCTTT.

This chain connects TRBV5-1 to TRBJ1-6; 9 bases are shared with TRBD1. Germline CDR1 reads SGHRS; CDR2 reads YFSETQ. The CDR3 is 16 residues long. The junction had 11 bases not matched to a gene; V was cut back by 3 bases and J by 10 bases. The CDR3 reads CASSSSNGQGQSPLHF. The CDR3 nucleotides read TGCGCCAGCAGCTCTTCTAATGGACAGGGGCAGTCACCCCTCCACTTT.

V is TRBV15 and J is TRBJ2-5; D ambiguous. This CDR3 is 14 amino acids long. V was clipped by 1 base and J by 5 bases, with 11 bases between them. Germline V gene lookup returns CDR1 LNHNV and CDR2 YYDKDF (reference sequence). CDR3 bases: TGTGCCACCAGCAGAGGGGGTTTTCGGGAGACCCAGTACTTC. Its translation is CATSRGGFRETQYF.

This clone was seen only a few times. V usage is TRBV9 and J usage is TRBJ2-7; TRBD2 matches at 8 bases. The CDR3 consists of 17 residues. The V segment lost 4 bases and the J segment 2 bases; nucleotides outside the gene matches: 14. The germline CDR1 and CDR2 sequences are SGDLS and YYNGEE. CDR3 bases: TGTGCCAGCAGCTCACCAGCTCATAGCGGGGATCCCTACGAGCAGTACTTC. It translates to CASSSPAHSGDPYEQYF.

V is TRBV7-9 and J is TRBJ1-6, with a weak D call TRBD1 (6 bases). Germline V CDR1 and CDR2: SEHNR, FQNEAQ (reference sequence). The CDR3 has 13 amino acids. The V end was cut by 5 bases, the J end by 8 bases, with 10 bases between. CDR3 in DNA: TGTGCCAGCAGCCAACAGGGTGATTCACCCCTCCACTTT. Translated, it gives CASSQQGDSPLHF.

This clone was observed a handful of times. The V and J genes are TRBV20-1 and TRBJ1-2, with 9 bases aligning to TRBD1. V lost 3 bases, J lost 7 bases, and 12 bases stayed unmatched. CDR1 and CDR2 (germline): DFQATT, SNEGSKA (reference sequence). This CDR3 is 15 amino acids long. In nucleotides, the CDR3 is TGCAGTGCTAGTCTGGCGCTACAGGGGGCGGGTGGCTACACCTTC. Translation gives CSASLALQGAGGYTF.

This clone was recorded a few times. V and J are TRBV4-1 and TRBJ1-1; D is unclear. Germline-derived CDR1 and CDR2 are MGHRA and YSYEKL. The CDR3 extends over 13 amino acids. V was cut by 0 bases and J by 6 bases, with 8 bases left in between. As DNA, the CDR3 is TGCGCCAGCAGCCAAGAAGAATACGCTGAAGCTTTCTTT. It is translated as CASSQEEYAEAFF.

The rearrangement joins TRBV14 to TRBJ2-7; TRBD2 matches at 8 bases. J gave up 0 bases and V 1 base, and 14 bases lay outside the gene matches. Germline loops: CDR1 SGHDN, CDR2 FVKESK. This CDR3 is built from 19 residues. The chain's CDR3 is CASSQAFRGGTQNSYEQYF. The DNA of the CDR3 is TGTGCCAGCAGCCAAGCTTTCCGGGGGGGAACCCAAAACTCCTACGAGCAGTACTTC.

In nucleotides, the CDR3 is TGTGCCAGCAGCCAAGATTTAGTAGTAGCTGAAGCTTTCTTT. Translating gives CASSQDLVVAEAFF. The chain uses TRBV14 and TRBJ1-1; D is uncertain. Germline V gene sequence: CDR1 SGHDN, CDR2 FVKESK. The CDR3 loop spans 14 amino acids. V was pared by 0 bases and J by 6 bases, with 11 bases between.

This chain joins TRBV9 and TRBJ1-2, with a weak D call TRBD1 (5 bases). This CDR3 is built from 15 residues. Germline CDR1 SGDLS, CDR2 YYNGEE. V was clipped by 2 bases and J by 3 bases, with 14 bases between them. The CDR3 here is CASSVSGQGYYGYTF. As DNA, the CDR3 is TGTGCCAGCAGCGTTTCGGGGCAAGGGTACTATGGCTACACCTTC.

CDR3 sequence (DNA): TGTGCCAGCAGTTACTCTGCAGGGGGCGGTCAGCCCCAGCATTTT. Protein sequence: CASSYSAGGGQPQHF. The genes are TRBV6-5 and TRBJ1-5; 8 bases agree with TRBD1. Trimming took 0 bases from V and 6 from J; bases not matched to a gene: 4. Germline assignment: CDR1 MNHEY and CDR2 SVGAGI. The CDR3 is 15 amino acids.